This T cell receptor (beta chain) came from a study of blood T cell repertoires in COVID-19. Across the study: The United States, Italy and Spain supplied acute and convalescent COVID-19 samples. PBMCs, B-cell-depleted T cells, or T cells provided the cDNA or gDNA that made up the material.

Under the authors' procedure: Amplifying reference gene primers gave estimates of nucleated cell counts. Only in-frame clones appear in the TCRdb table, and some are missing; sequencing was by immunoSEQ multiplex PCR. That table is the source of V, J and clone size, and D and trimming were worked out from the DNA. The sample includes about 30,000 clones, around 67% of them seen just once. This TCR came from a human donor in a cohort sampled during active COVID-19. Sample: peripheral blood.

CDR3 DNA sequence: TGTGCCAGCAGCTTTGCGGGAGTGAACAATGAGCAGTTCTTC. Translated, it gives CASSFAGVNNEQFF. V usage is TRBV7-2 and J usage is TRBJ2-1; 7 nucleotides agree with TRBD2. V shed 3 bases, J shed 5 bases, and the junction held 4 bases outside the gene matches. Looked up from germline, CDR1 is SGHTA and CDR2 is FQGNSA. The CDR3 runs to 14 residues.